The source of this T cell receptor beta chain is a study of somatic mutations in cytotoxic T cells in rheumatoid arthritis. Study at large: Patient blood (just over 29 ml EDTA) was taken immediately after diagnosis and before treatment. Including V beta1+ cells that were sequenced for TCRB, some T-cell populations stained with V beta antibodies were flow-sorted at nearly 100% purity.

Data came from immunoSEQ multiplex PCR; TCRdb stores just in-frame clones and leaves some out. The table lists around 11,000 clones, over 55% of them singletons. This CDR3 spans 13 amino acids. V lost 8 bases, J lost 4 bases, and 11 bases lay in between. Germline CDR1 reads MNHEY; CDR2 reads SMNVEV (reference sequence). This clone counts as medium-sized. This receptor was taken from an adult with rheumatoid arthritis. The rearrangement joins TRBV27 to TRBJ2-2, with D possibly matching TRBD1 (6 bases). Sequenced input: CD8+ T cells sorted from blood. CDR3 sequence reads: CASQGFRTGELFF. DNA for the CDR3: TGTGCCAGCCAGGGGTTTCGCACCGGGGAGCTGTTTTTT.